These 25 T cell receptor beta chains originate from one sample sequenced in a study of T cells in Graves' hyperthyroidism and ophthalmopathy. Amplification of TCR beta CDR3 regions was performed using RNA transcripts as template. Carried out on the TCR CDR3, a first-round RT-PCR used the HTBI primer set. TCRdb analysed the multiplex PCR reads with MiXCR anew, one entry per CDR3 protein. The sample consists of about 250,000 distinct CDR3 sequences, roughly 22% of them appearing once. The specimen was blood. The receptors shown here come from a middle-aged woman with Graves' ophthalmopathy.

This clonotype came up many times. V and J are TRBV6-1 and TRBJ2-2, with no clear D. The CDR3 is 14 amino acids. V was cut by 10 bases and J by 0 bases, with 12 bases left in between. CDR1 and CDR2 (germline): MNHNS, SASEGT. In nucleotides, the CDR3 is TGTGCCACCGAGTCCCCCGCGAACACCGGGGAGCTGTTTTTT. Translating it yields CATESPANTGELFF.

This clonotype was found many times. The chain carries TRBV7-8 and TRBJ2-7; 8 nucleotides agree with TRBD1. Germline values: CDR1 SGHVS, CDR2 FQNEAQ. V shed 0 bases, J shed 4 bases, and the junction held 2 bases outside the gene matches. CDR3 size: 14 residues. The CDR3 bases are TGTGCCAGCAGCTTAGCTACAGGGGGATACGAGCAGTACTTC. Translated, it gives CASSLATGGYEQYF.

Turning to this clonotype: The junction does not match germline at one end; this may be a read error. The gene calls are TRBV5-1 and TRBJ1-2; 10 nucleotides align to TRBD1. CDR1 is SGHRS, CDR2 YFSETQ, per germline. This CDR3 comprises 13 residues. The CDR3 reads CASSFGQGDGYIF. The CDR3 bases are TGCGCCAGCAGCTTCGGACAGGGGGATGGCTACATCTTC.

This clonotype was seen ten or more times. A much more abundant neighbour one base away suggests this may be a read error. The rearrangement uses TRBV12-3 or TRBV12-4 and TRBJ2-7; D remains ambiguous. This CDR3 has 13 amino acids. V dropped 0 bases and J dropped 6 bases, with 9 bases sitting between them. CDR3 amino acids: CASSLAVACEQYF. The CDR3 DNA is TGTGCCAGCAGTTTAGCGGTCGCCTGCGAGCAGTACTTC.

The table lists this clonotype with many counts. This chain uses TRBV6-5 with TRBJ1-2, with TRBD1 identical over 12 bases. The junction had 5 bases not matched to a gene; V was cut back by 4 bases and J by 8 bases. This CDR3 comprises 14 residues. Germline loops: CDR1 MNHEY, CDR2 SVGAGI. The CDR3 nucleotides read TGTGCCAGCAGTTCGGGGGACAGGGGGCACGGCTACACCTTC. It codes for CASSSGDRGHGYTF.

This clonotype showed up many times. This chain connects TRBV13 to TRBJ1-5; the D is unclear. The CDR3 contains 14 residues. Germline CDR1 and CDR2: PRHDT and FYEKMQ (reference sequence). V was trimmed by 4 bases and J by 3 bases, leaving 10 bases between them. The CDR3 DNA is TGTGCCAGCAGCTGGATTACAGACAATCAGCCCCAGCATTTT. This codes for CASSWITDNQPQHF.

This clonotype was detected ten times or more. CDR3 nucleotides: TGTGCCAGCAGTTTATCGTCTAGGGTGGGGGAAGATACGCAGTATTTT. Protein sequence: CASSLSSRVGEDTQYF. The rearrangement uses TRBV27 and TRBJ2-3, with D perhaps matching TRBD1 or TRBD2 (5 bases each). This CDR3 region has 16 residues. Between the trimmed V and J ends, which lost 0 bases and 5 bases, there was a span of 15 bases. The germline gives CDR1 MNHEY, CDR2 SMNVEV (reference sequence).

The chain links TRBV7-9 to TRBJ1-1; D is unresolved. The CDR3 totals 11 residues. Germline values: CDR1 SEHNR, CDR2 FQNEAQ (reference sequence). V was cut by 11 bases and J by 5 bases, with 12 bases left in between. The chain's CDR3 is CAWKMRTEAFF. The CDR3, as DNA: TGTGCCTGGAAAATGAGGACTGAAGCTTTCTTT.

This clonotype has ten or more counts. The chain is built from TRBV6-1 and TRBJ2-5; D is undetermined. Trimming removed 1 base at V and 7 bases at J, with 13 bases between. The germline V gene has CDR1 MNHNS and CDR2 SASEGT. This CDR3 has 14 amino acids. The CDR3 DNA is TGTGCCAGCAGTGAAGGAGCGACGCTGACGACCCAGTACTTC. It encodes CASSEGATLTTQYF.

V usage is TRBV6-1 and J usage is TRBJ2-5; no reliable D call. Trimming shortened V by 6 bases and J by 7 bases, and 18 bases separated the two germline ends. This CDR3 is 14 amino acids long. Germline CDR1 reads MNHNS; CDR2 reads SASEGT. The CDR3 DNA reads TGTGCCAGCAGGGAGTGGGATCTTTGGGGGACCCAGTACTTC. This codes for CASREWDLWGTQYF.

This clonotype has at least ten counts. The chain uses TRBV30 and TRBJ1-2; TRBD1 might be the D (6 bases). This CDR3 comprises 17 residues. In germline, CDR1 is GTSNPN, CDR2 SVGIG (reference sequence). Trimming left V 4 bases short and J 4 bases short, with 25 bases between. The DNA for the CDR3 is TGTGCCTGGATAAAGAAGAGTACCTCAGGGGCGATCTATGGCTACACCTTC. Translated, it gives CAWIKKSTSGAIYGYTF.

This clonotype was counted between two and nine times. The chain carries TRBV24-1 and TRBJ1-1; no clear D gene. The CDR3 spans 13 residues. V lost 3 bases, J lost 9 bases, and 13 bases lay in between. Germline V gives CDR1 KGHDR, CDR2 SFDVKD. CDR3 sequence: CATSDPIRDQAFF. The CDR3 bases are TGTGCCACCAGTGATCCGATCAGAGATCAAGCTTTCTTT.

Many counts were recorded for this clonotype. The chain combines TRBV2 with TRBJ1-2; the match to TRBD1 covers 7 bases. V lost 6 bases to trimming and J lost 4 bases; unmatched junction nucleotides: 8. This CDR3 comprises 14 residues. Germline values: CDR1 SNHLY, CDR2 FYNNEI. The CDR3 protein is CASRYRGLGYGYTF. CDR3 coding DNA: TGTGCCAGCAGGTACAGGGGCTTAGGCTATGGCTACACCTTC.

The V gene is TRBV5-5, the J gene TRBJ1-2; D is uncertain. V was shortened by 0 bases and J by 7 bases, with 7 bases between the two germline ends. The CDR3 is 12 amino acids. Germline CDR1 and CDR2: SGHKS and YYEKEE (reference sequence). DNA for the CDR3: TGTGCCAGCAGCTTGGGGACCGGTGGCTACACCTTC. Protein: CASSLGTGGYTF. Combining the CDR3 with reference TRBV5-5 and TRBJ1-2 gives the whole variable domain DAGVTQSPTHLIKTRGQQVTLRCSPISGHKSVSWYQQVLGQGPQFIFQYYEKEERGRGNFPDRFSARQFPNYSSELNVNALLLGDSALYLCASSLGTGGYTFGSGTRLTVV.

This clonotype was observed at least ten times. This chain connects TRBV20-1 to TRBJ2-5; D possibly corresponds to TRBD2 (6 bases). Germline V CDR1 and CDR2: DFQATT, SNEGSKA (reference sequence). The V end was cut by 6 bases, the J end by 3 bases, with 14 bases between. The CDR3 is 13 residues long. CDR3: CSADGGVKETQYF. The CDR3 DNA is TGCAGTGCCGACGGGGGAGTAAAAGAGACCCAGTACTTC.

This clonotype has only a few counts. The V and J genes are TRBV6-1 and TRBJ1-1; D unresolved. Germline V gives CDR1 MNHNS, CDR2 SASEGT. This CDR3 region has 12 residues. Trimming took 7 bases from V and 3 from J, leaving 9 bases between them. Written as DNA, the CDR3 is TGTGCCAGCACCGGCTACTACACTGAAGCTTTCTTT. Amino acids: CASTGYYTEAFF.

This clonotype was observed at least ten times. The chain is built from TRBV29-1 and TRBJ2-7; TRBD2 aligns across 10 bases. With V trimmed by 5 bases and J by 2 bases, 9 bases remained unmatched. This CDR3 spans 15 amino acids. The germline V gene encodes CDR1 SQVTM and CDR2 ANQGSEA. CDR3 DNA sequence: TGCAGCGTTCGGCTAGCGGGAGTCGGAACCTACGAGCAGTACTTC. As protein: CSVRLAGVGTYEQYF.

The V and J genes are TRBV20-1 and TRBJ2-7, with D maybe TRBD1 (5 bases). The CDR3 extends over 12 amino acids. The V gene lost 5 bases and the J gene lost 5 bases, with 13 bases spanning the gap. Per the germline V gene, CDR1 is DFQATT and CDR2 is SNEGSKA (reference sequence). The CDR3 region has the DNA TGCAGTGCTCCGGGCCTAGGGGACGAGCAGTACTTC. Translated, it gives CSAPGLGDEQYF.

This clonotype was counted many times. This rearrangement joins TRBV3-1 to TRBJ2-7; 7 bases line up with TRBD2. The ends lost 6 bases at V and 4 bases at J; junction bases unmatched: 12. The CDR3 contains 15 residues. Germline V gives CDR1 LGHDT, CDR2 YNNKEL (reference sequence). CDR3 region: CASRRRGSGEYEQYF. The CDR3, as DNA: TGTGCCAGCAGGCGGCGGGGGAGCGGAGAGTACGAGCAGTACTTC.

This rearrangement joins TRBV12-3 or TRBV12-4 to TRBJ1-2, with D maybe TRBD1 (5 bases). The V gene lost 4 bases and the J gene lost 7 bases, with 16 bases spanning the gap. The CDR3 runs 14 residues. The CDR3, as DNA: TGTGCCAGCAGTTCGGGGCCCACGGGGGTTGGCTACACCTTC. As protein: CASSSGPTGVGYTF.

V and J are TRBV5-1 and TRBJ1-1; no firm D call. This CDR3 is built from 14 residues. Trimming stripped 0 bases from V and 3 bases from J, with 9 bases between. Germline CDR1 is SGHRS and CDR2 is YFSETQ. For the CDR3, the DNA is TGCGCCAGCAGCTTGGCATTGAGTGACACTGAAGCTTTCTTT. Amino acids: CASSLALSDTEAFF.

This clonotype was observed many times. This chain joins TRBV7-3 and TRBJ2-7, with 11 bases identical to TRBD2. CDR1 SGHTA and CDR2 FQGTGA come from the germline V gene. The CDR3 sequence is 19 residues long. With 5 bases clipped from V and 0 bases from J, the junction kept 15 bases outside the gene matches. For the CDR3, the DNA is TGTGCCAGCAGCCTTACGTTAGCGGGAGGGCCTTCGGGCTCCTACGAGCAGTACTTC. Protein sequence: CASSLTLAGGPSGSYEQYF.

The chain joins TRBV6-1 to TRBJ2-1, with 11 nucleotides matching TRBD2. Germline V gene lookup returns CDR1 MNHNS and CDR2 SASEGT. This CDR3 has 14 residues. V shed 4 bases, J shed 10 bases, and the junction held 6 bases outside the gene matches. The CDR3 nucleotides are TGTGCCAGCAGTGTGACTAGCGGGATGGTCGAGCAGTTCTTC. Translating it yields CASSVTSGMVEQFF.

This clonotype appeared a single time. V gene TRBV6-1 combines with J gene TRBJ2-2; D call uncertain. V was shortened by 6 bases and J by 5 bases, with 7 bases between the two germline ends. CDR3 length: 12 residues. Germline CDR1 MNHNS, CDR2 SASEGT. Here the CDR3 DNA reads TGTGCCAGCAGGACGGAGACCGGGGAGCTGTTTTTT. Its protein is CASRTETGELFF.

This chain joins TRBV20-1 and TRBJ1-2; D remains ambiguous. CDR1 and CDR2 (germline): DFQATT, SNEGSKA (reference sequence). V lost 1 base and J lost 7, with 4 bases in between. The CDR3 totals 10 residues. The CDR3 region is CSARGVGYTF. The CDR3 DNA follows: TGCAGTGCTAGAGGGGTTGGCTACACCTTC.